Presented here are 8 T cell receptor beta chains from one specimen sequenced in a study of spatial heterogeneity in lung cancer. Time point given: sample taken at primary tumor resection. TCRdb redid the calling of the 5' RACE reads with MiXCR, one entry per CDR3 protein. The sample comprises about 92,000 distinct CDR3 sequences, approximately 12% of which are singletons, and over 40% rests with the top ten. Material: PBMCs, obtained at surgery. All receptors derive from a male donor with early-stage non-small cell lung cancer.

V is TRBV7-2 and J is TRBJ2-1; D may be TRBD2 (5 bases). V was cut by 4 bases and J by 12 bases, with 13 bases left in between. Per the germline V gene, CDR1 is SGHTA and CDR2 is FQGNSA. This CDR3 is built from 12 residues. The CDR3 spells CASSSTTAGQFF. CDR3 in DNA: TGTGCCAGCAGCTCGACTACCGCGGGGCAGTTCTTC.

This clonotype appeared a few times. V gene TRBV11-3 combines with J gene TRBJ2-3, with 10 bases that match TRBD2. The V gene end was trimmed by 1 base and the J gene end by 6 bases; junction bases not matched to a gene: 7. Germline CDR1 is SGHNT and CDR2 is YENEEA. This CDR3 is built from 16 residues. CDR3 nucleotide sequence: TGTGCCAGCAGCTTAGGAGCTAGCGGGGGCCTCGATACGCAGTATTTT. It codes for CASSLGASGGLDTQYF.

The chain recombines TRBV6-2 or TRBV6-3 with TRBJ2-5; TRBD2 matches 8 bases. Germline V gene data show CDR1 as MNHEY and CDR2 as SVGEGT. The V gene end was trimmed by 5 bases and the J gene end by 5 bases; junction bases not matched to a gene: 7. This CDR3 has 14 amino acids. The CDR3 bases are TGTGCCAGCAGTCCCGGGACTAGATACGAGACCCAGTACTTC. Protein: CASSPGTRYETQYF.

This clonotype was counted ten times or more. The J gene is TRBJ2-3, the V gene TRBV29-1, with unresolved D. Germline loops: CDR1 SQVTM, CDR2 ANQGSEA. The CDR3 consists of 11 residues. V was cut by 6 bases and J by 2 bases, with 6 bases left in between. CDR3 protein: CSVRPTDTQYF. Here the CDR3 DNA reads TGCAGCGTCCGGCCCACAGATACGCAGTATTTT.

This clonotype was observed a few times. The rearrangement uses TRBV4-3 and TRBJ2-7; 7 bases fit TRBD2. Germline CDR1 LGHNA, CDR2 YSLEER. After removal of 1 base from V and 1 base from J, the junction contained 4 bases not matched to a gene. This CDR3 has 15 residues. In nucleotides, the CDR3 is TGCGCCAGCAGCCAAGGGACCGGGAGGTCCTACGAGCAGTACTTC. Translated: CASSQGTGRSYEQYF.

This chain joins TRBV29-1 and TRBJ1-2, with 9 positions matching TRBD1. V lost 4 bases, J lost 4 bases, and 7 bases stayed unmatched. Germline CDR1 and CDR2: SQVTM and ANQGSEA. The CDR3 contains 14 residues. The CDR3 DNA follows: TGCAGCGTTGGATCCGGGACAGGGACCTATGGCTACACCTTC. Its translation: CSVGSGTGTYGYTF.

The V and J genes are TRBV7-9 and TRBJ2-4; a possible D gene is TRBD1 (6 bases). The CDR3 runs to 14 residues. Between the trimmed V and J ends, which lost 4 bases and 6 bases, there was a span of 13 bases. From germline, CDR1 is SEHNR and CDR2 FQNEAQ (reference sequence). CDR3 DNA: TGTGCCAGCAGCTCGGACAGCGCAGGAAACATTCAGTACTTC. Amino acid sequence: CASSSDSAGNIQYF.

V is TRBV7-2 and J is TRBJ1-2; 7 bases align to TRBD1. CDR1 and CDR2 from the germline V gene are SGHTA and FQGNSA. The V gene end was trimmed by 4 bases and the J gene end by 11 bases; junction bases not matched to a gene: 10. The CDR3 contains 13 residues. The CDR3 here is CASSSYSGTEYTF. CDR3 nucleotides: TGTGCCAGCAGCTCTTATTCCGGGACAGAATACACCTTC.